This T cell receptor beta chain was retrieved from a study of blood T cell repertoires in COVID-19. Study summary: Acute-phase and convalescent COVID-19 samples originated in the United States, Italy and Spain. Sources were T cells, B-cell-depleted T cells, or PBMCs; the material itself was cDNA or gDNA.

This clone was found a few times. CDR1 is LGHDT, CDR2 YNNKEL, per germline (reference sequence). J gave up 5 bases and V 4 bases, and 4 bases lay outside the gene matches. The CDR3 totals 13 residues. Authors' processing steps: Amplification of reference gene primers was used by the study to estimate nucleated cell counts. Generated by immunoSEQ multiplex PCR, the TCRdb table keeps only in-frame clones and is missing some. The DNA gave D and trimming, while V, J and clone size come from that table. The sample consists of 90,000 or so clones, roughly nine tenths of them appearing once. The receptor comes from a man in his 60s with COVID-19, enrolled during active disease. The sample taken for sequencing was peripheral blood. V gene TRBV3-1 (or the pseudogene TRBV3-2) combines with J gene TRBJ2-7, with TRBD1 matching 8 bases. The CDR3 DNA sequence: TGTGCCAGCAGCCGCCCGGGACAGGACGAGCAGTACTTC. Amino acids: CASSRPGQDEQYF.